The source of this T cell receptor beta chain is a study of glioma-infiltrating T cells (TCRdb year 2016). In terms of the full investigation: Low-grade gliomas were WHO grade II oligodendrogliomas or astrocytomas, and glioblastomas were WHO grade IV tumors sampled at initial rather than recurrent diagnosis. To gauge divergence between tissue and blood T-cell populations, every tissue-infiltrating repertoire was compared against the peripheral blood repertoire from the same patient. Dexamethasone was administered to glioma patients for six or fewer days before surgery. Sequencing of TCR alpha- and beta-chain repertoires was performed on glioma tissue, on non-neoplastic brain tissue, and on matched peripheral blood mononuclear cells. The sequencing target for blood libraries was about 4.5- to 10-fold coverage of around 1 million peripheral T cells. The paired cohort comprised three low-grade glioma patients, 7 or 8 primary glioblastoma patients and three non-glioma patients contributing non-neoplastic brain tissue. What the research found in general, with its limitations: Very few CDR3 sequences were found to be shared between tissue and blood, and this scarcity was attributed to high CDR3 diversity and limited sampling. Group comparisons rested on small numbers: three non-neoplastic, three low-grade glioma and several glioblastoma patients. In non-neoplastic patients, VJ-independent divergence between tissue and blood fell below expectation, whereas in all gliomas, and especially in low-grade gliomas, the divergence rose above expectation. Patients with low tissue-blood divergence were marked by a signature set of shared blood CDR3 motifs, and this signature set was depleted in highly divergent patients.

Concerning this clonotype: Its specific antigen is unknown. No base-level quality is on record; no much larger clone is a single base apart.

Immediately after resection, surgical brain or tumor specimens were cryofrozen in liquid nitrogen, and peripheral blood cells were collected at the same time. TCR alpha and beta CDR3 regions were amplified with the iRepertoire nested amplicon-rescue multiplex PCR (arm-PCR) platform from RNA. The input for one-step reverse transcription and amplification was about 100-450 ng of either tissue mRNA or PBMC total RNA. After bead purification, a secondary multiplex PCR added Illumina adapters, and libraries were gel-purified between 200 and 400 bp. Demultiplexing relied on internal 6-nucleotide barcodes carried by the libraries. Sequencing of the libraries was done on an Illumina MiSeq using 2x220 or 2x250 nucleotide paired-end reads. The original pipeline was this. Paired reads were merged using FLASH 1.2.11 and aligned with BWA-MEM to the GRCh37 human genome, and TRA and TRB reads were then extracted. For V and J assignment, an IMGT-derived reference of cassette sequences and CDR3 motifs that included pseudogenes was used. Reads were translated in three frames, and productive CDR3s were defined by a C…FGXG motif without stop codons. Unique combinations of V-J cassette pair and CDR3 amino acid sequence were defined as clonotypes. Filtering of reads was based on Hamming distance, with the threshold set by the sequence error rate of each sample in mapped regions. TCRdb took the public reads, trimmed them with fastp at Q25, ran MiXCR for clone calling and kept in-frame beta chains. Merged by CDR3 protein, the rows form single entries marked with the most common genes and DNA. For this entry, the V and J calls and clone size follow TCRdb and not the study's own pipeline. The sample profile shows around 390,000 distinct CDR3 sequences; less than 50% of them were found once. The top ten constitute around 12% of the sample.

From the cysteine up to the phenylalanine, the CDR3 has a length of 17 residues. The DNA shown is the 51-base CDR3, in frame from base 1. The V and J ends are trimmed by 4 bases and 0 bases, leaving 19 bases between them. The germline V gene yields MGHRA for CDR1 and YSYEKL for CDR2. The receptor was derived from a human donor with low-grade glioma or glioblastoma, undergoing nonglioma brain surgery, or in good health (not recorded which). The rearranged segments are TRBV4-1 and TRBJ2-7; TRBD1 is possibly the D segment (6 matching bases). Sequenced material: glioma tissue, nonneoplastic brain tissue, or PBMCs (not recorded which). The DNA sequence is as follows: TGCGCCAGCAGCCCAAGAGAGTTACAGGGTACCTCCTACGAGCAGTACTTC. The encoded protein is CASSPRELQGTSYEQYF.